This T cell receptor beta chain was observed in a study of blood T cell repertoires in COVID-19. In the authors' methods: Scientists estimated how many nucleated cells there were by amplifying reference gene primers. Profiled with immunoSEQ multiplex PCR; TCRdb holds only in-frame clones, not every one. D and trimming come from the DNA, and the V and J calls and clone size come from that table. The table has 250,000 to 350,000 clones, approximately 91% seen once. The germline CDR1 and CDR2 sequences are MNHNY and SVGAGI (reference sequence). Trimming at V came to 5 bases and at J to 8 bases, leaving 8 bases not matched to a gene. This CDR3 is 13 amino acids long.

The source of this sequence is a woman between 35 and 50 years old who had recovered from COVID-19. Sequenced: peripheral blood. The chain combines TRBV6-6 with TRBJ1-2, with 7 bases lining up with TRBD1. The CDR3 protein is CASSPQGISGYTF. DNA of the CDR3: TGTGCCAGCAGTCCACAGGGGATTTCAGGCTACACCTTC.